The 32 T cell receptor beta chains in this list originate from one sample, sequenced in a study of shared clonotypes between healthy human individuals. The assay was immunoSEQ multiplex PCR, and TCRdb's table has in-frame clones only and misses some. Found here are some 1,900,000 clones, less than 95% of them singletons; the top ten hold 0.95% to 1.5%. Naive CD8 cells lacked CD45RO and underwent positive selection for CCR7, leaving out terminally differentiated effector memory CD45RA+ cells. Sequencing was performed on naive CD8+ T cells sorted from blood. The receptors here all came from a man younger than 35 in good health.

CDR3 sequence: CASSQRTGQETQYF. CDR3 in DNA: TGCGCCAGCAGCCAACGGACAGGCCAAGAGACCCAGTACTTC. This sequence joins TRBV4-1 and TRBJ2-5; TRBD1 matches 7 bases. The CDR3 totals 14 residues. Germline values: CDR1 MGHRA, CDR2 YSYEKL. With V trimmed by 2 bases and J by 1 base, 1 base remained unmatched.

The rearrangement joins TRBV28 to TRBJ2-1; weak D call: TRBD2 (6 bases). The CDR3 loop spans 13 amino acids. Germline V gene lookup returns CDR1 MDHEN and CDR2 SYDVKM. V was cut by 5 bases and J by 3 bases, with 8 bases left in between. The CDR3: CASSNGGYNEQFF. In nucleotides, the CDR3 is TGTGCCAGCAGTAACGGGGGCTACAATGAGCAGTTCTTC.

The genes are TRBV30 and TRBJ2-7, with D perhaps matching TRBD1 (5 bases). V was cut by 0 bases and J by 6 bases, with 12 bases left in between. Germline-derived CDR1 and CDR2 are GTSNPN and SVGIG (reference sequence). The CDR3 extends over 13 amino acids. The DNA for the CDR3 is TGTGCCTGGAGTGTAGGGGCCGCATCCGAGCAGTACTTC. Its translation is CAWSVGAASEQYF.

This clone was observed once. This rearrangement joins TRBV2 to TRBJ1-6; 7 nucleotides match TRBD1. CDR3 length: 17 residues. Losses at the gene ends were 6 bases for V and 4 bases for J; bases not matched to a gene: 12. CDR1 SNHLY and CDR2 FYNNEI come from the germline V gene. The CDR3 nucleotides are TGTGCCAGCAGCAAAATGGAACAGGGGATGTATAATTCACCCCTCCACTTT. Its protein is CASSKMEQGMYNSPLHF.

About this clone: In the same sample, other DNA sequences code for this CDR3. J is TRBJ2-7 and V is TRBV11-2, with TRBD2 matching over 9 bases. The length of the CDR3 is 15 residues. CDR1 and CDR2 from the germline V gene are SGHAT and FQNNGV. V shed 1 base and J 3 bases; nucleotides not matched to a gene: 4. The CDR3 sequence: CASSLGAGGLYEQYF. The CDR3 coding sequence is TGTGCCAGCAGCTTAGGGGCGGGAGGGCTCTACGAGCAGTACTTC.

V is TRBV2 and J is TRBJ2-7, with D possibly TRBD2 on 6 matching bases. Trimming removed 4 bases from V and 2 bases from J, with 15 bases in between. The CDR3 has 15 residues. In germline, CDR1 is SNHLY, CDR2 FYNNEI. The CDR3 DNA sequence: TGTGCCAGCAGTGGGAGGGACCAAGTAGCCTACGAGCAGTACTTC. This codes for CASSGRDQVAYEQYF.

The J gene is TRBJ1-5, the V gene TRBV7-9, with D unclear. This CDR3 region has 13 residues. Germline CDR1 and CDR2: SEHNR and FQNEAQ (reference sequence). Trimming took 6 bases from V and 11 from J, leaving 17 bases between them. CDR3 amino acids: CASSLSTEGTQHF. The CDR3 DNA follows: TGTGCCAGCAGTTTATCGACCGAAGGGACCCAGCATTTT.

This clone has only a few counts. This chain joins TRBV2 and TRBJ1-2; tentatively, D is TRBD1 (5 bases). This CDR3 is 13 amino acids long. With 6 bases removed from V and 7 bases from J, the gap between germline ends came to 15 bases. CDR1 SNHLY and CDR2 FYNNEI come from the germline V gene. CDR3 in DNA: TGTGCCAGCAGGGCTAGGGGAGCAGGTGGCTACACCTTC. Translated, it gives CASRARGAGGYTF. Complete variable domain (other parts from reference TRBV2 and TRBJ1-2): EPEVTQTPSHQVTQMGQEVILRCVPISNHLYFYWYRQILGQKVEFLVSFYNNEISEKSEIFDDQFSVERPDGSNFTLKIRSTKLEDSAMYFCASRARGAGGYTFGSGTRLTVV.

With regard to this clone: At the DNA level, this CDR3 is encoded by other sequences in the same sample as well. The gene calls are TRBV6-5 and TRBJ2-3; 8 nucleotides align to TRBD2. Unmatched junction bases numbered 3, after V lost 0 bases and J lost 4 bases. CDR1 is MNHEY, CDR2 SVGAGI, per germline. There are 15 residues in the CDR3. The CDR3 sequence is CASSYSAGGADTQYF. CDR3 in DNA: TGTGCCAGCAGTTACTCGGCGGGAGGTGCAGATACGCAGTATTTT.

The gene calls are TRBV28 and TRBJ2-3; D may be TRBD2 (7 bases). Per germline, CDR1 MDHEN and CDR2 SYDVKM. V was cut by 5 bases and J by 3 bases, with 18 bases left in between. The CDR3 extends over 16 amino acids. The CDR3 DNA is TGTGCCAGCAGTCCTTCTGAGGGGGGGCCGACAGATACGCAGTATTTT. This sequence encodes CASSPSEGGPTDTQYF.

This chain connects TRBV5-3 to TRBJ2-7; 10 nucleotides agree with TRBD1. TRBV5-3 is marked as an open reading frame, function uncertain. The CDR3 loop spans 16 amino acids. V gave up 4 bases and J gave up 3 bases; unmatched junction bases: 10. The CDR3 spells CARSDAVGQGDYEQYF. The CDR3 DNA is TGTGCCAGAAGCGACGCCGTCGGACAGGGGGACTACGAGCAGTACTTC.

This clone came up a few times. The V call is TRBV7-6, the J call TRBJ2-7; no reliable D call. Germline values: CDR1 SGHVS, CDR2 FNYEAQ. Trimming shortened V by 2 bases and J by 5 bases, and 10 bases separated the two germline ends. The CDR3 loop spans 13 amino acids. Here the CDR3 reads CASSLSYVNEQYF. The CDR3 DNA is TGTGCCAGCAGCTTAAGTTACGTCAACGAGCAGTACTTC.

The gene calls are TRBV6-5 and TRBJ1-3; maybe TRBD1 (6 bases). This CDR3 has 14 amino acids. Germline V gives CDR1 MNHEY, CDR2 SVGAGI. V was trimmed by 6 bases and J by 4 bases, leaving 13 bases between them. The CDR3 reads CASSPGAEGNTIYF. CDR3 in DNA: TGTGCCAGCAGCCCAGGGGCTGAAGGAAACACCATATATTTT.

This sequence joins TRBV19 and TRBJ1-1; D call uncertain. V was shortened by 3 bases and J by 0 bases, with 11 bases between the two germline ends. The CDR3 contains 15 residues. Germline loops: CDR1 LNHDA, CDR2 SQIVND (reference sequence). The CDR3 here is CASSIVVSLNTEAFF. The CDR3 DNA sequence: TGTGCCAGTAGTATCGTGGTTTCGCTGAACACTGAAGCTTTCTTT.

V usage is TRBV2 and J usage is TRBJ1-5; D is possibly TRBD1 (6 bases). The V and J ends lost 6 bases and 0 bases respectively, with 18 bases between them. In germline, CDR1 is SNHLY, CDR2 FYNNEI. There are 17 residues in the CDR3. This CDR3 reads CASRQIPSGDSNQPQHF. CDR3 nucleotides: TGTGCCAGCAGGCAAATCCCCTCAGGGGATAGCAATCAGCCCCAGCATTTT.

This chain connects TRBV6-1 to TRBJ2-1; D not certain. CDR3 length equals 15 residues. Per the germline V gene, CDR1 is MNHNS and CDR2 is SASEGT. V was pared by 8 bases and J by 0 bases, with 14 bases between. CDR3 amino acids: CASGPLSSSYNEQFF. The CDR3 bases are TGTGCCAGCGGTCCTCTATCCAGCTCCTACAATGAGCAGTTCTTC.

The genes are TRBV5-4 and TRBJ1-3, with D unclear. Trimming shortened V by 0 bases and J by 0 bases, and 7 bases separated the two germline ends. The CDR3 sequence is 15 residues long. From germline, CDR1 is SGHNT and CDR2 YYREEE (reference sequence). The CDR3 DNA is TGTGCCAGCAGCTTGGGTCGGGGCTCTGGAAACACCATATATTTT. It encodes CASSLGRGSGNTIYF.

V is TRBV9 and J is TRBJ2-1; 8 bases are a match to TRBD2. From germline, CDR1 is SGDLS and CDR2 YYNGEE. V trimming: 3 bases; J trimming: 15 bases; junction bases outside the gene matches: 8. The CDR3 spans 12 residues. Here the CDR3 DNA reads TGTGCCAGCAGCGCCTCTAGCGGGTTGCCGTTCTTC. Its translation: CASSASSGLPFF.

The chain joins TRBV5-6 to TRBJ2-3; 7 nucleotides agree with TRBD2. V was pared by 4 bases and J by 4 bases, with 12 bases of the junction left unmatched. Germline V gene lookup returns CDR1 SGHDT and CDR2 YYEEEE. The CDR3 consists of 16 residues. This CDR3 reads CASSTLAVHGADTQYF. Written as DNA, the CDR3 is TGTGCCAGCAGCACCCTAGCGGTACATGGGGCAGATACGCAGTATTTT. The full variable domain, its missing parts supplied by reference TRBV5-6 and TRBJ2-3, is DAGVTQSPTHLIKTRGQQVTLRCSPKSGHDTVSWYQQALGQGPQFIFQYYEEEERQRGNFPDRFSGHQFPNYSSELNVNALLLGDSALYLCASSTLAVHGADTQYFGPGTRLTVL.

This clone appeared a single time. V and J are TRBV10-2 and TRBJ2-5; D gene unclear. Germline V CDR1 and CDR2: WSHSY, SAAADI. V was shortened by 1 base and J by 3 bases, with 12 bases between the two germline ends. The CDR3 sequence is 15 residues long. This CDR3 is CASSELGNLEETQYF. As DNA, the CDR3 is TGCGCCAGCAGTGAGTTGGGGAATCTAGAAGAGACCCAGTACTTC.

Of note for this clone: The sample carries other DNA sequences with the same CDR3. The chain uses TRBV6-5 and TRBJ2-7, with TRBD2 identical over 7 bases. Per the germline V gene, CDR1 is MNHEY and CDR2 is SVGAGI. CDR3 size: 14 residues. After removal of 4 bases from V and 2 bases from J, the junction contained 5 bases not matched to a gene. The CDR3 region has the DNA TGTGCCAGCAGTTCTGCGGGAGAAACCTACGAGCAGTACTTC. It yields the protein CASSSAGETYEQYF.

Concerning this clone itself: Other DNA sequences of this sample code for an identical CDR3. V is TRBV10-2 and J is TRBJ2-1, with D maybe TRBD2 (5 bases). The CDR3 has 11 residues. V lost 3 bases and J 9 bases, leaving 6 bases between the germline ends. CDR1 and CDR2 from the germline V gene are WSHSY and SAAADI. CDR3 in amino acids: CASSDGGEQFF. In DNA form, the CDR3 reads TGCGCCAGCAGTGATGGAGGTGAGCAGTTCTTC.

Comment on this clone: Other nucleotide sequences in the sample specify the same CDR3. The chain joins TRBV19 to TRBJ2-7; D may be TRBD1 or TRBD2 (5 bases each). Trimming took 5 bases from V and 3 from J, leaving 11 bases between them. The CDR3 is made up of 13 amino acids. Germline V gene sequence: CDR1 LNHDA, CDR2 SQIVND (reference sequence). This CDR3 reads CASSPGRYYEQYF. The CDR3 DNA is TGTGCCAGTAGTCCGGGACGGTACTACGAGCAGTACTTC.

V is TRBV27 and J is TRBJ1-5; D remains unclear. The CDR3 is 14 amino acids. V dropped 4 bases and J dropped 3 bases, with 10 bases sitting between them. Per the germline V gene, CDR1 is MNHEY and CDR2 is SMNVEV (reference sequence). The DNA of the CDR3 is TGTGCCAGCAGTTACGAGGGCTACAATCAGCCCCAGCATTTT. This translates into CASSYEGYNQPQHF.

This clone was observed once. The chain combines TRBV11-2 with TRBJ2-1; no clear D gene. The V and J ends lost 4 bases and 6 bases respectively, with 10 bases between them. The CDR3 runs to 13 residues. Germline V gives CDR1 SGHAT, CDR2 FQNNGV. For the CDR3, the DNA is TGTGCCAGCAGCTCCTTAGTAGGCAATGAGCAGTTCTTC. This gives the protein CASSSLVGNEQFF.

This clone was picked up one time. The chain joins TRBV5-4 to TRBJ2-2; D not certain. The CDR3 has 13 amino acids. V was clipped by 4 bases and J by 4 bases, with 8 bases between them. Germline CDR1 and CDR2: SGHNT and YYREEE (reference sequence). CDR3 coding DNA: TGTGCCAGCAGCGCGGACCCCACCGGGGAGCTGTTTTTT. Residues: CASSADPTGELFF.

The V call is TRBV6-6, the J call TRBJ2-5; 11 bases are shared with TRBD2. The CDR3 is 16 amino acids. Germline V gives CDR1 MNHNY, CDR2 SVGAGI (reference sequence). The J segment lost 0 bases and the V segment lost 6 bases, leaving 6 bases of the junction unmatched. The CDR3 DNA is TGTGCCAGCAGCATGACTAGCGGGGCGTACCAAGAGACCCAGTACTTC. Its protein product is CASSMTSGAYQETQYF.

This sequence joins TRBV7-9 and TRBJ2-5, with 12 bases matching TRBD2. Germline assignment: CDR1 SEHNR and CDR2 FQNEAQ (reference sequence). Unmatched junction bases numbered 9, after V lost 5 bases and J lost 5 bases. The CDR3 length is 16 residues. CDR3 sequence (DNA): TGTGCCAGCAGCGCTAGCGGGAGGGGGTCGTCGGAGACCCAGTACTTC. Protein: CASSASGRGSSETQYF.

This sequence joins TRBV28 and TRBJ1-5; 8 bases match TRBD1. The CDR3 runs to 13 residues. Germline CDR1 MDHEN, CDR2 SYDVKM. Unmatched junction bases numbered 1, after V lost 6 bases and J lost 3 bases. CDR3 coding DNA: TGTGCCAGCAGGGGACAGGCCAATCAGCCCCAGCATTTT. Protein product: CASRGQANQPQHF.

The V call is TRBV27, the J call TRBJ2-2; 7 bases fit TRBD1. Germline values: CDR1 MNHEY, CDR2 SMNVEV (reference sequence). This CDR3 is built from 16 residues. Trimming took 7 bases from V and 7 from J; bases not matched to a gene: 15. The CDR3 is CASMTGKEKGIGELFF. CDR3 DNA: TGTGCCAGCATGACAGGGAAGGAGAAGGGGATCGGGGAGCTGTTTTTT.

The CDR3, as DNA: TGTGCCAGCAGTTCATTAGCGGGGGAGCTCACAGATACGCAGTATTTT. Translation: CASSSLAGELTDTQYF. The chain couples TRBV27 to TRBJ2-3, with 9 bases matching TRBD2. Germline V gene lookup returns CDR1 MNHEY and CDR2 SMNVEV (reference sequence). This CDR3 is 16 amino acids long. The trim removed 4 bases at V and 2 bases at J, leaving 7 bases unmatched.

The chain carries TRBV7-9 and TRBJ2-7; 8 nucleotides line up with TRBD1. Unmatched junction bases numbered 10, after V lost 5 bases and J lost 7 bases. The CDR3 totals 14 residues. The germline V gene has CDR1 SEHNR and CDR2 FQNEAQ (reference sequence). The CDR3: CASSPGQASGEQYF. The CDR3 DNA reads TGTGCCAGCAGCCCGGGACAGGCGTCGGGGGAGCAGTACTTC.